This T cell receptor (beta chain) was sequenced in a study of blood T cell repertoires in COVID-19. Across the whole study: Samples representing acute and convalescent COVID-19 were sourced from the United States, Italy and Spain.

The CDR3 runs 16 residues. Trimming cost V 4 bases and J 3 bases; bases outside gene matches: 8. Germline CDR1 and CDR2: MDHEN and SYDVKM. Sequenced by immunoSEQ multiplex PCR; TCRdb stores in-frame clones only, minus some. Found here are about 160,000 clones, more than 90% of them singletons; the top ten hold 18%. Sequenced sample: peripheral blood. The sequence came from a man aged 55 to 70 with active or convalescent COVID-19. The chain carries TRBV28 and TRBJ2-1; 8 nucleotides line up with TRBD2. The CDR3 protein is CASSSPAAGDYNEQFF. The CDR3 nucleotides read TGTGCCAGCAGTTCCCCAGCAGCGGGGGACTACAATGAGCAGTTCTTC.